The next 11 T cell receptor beta chains were all read from a single sample in a study of PD-1 blockade in classical Hodgkin lymphoma. Generated by immunoSEQ multiplex PCR, the TCRdb table keeps only in-frame clones and is missing some. The table includes about 94,000 clones, roughly 89% detected once. Following autologous stem cell transplantation, relapse occurred in every patient, and exposure to brentuximab vedotin varied. The sequencing here drew on peripheral blood mononuclear cells (PBMCs), taken before the second cycle of nivolumab. All receptors derive from a human donor with classical Hodgkin lymphoma.

V gene TRBV16 combines with J gene TRBJ1-2, with D perhaps TRBD1 (6 bases). Trimming left V 3 bases short and J 4 bases short, with 6 bases between. Germline V gene lookup returns CDR1 KGHSY and CDR2 FQNENV. This CDR3 contains 12 residues. The CDR3 bases are TGTGCCAGCAGCCAGGACAGCTATGGCTACACCTTC. This codes for CASSQDSYGYTF. The whole variable domain, filled in from reference TRBV16 and TRBJ1-2, reads GEEVAQTPKHLVRGEGQKAKLYCAPIKGHSYVFWYQQVLKNEFKFLISFQNENVFDETGMPKERFSAKCLPNSPCSLEIQATKLEDSAVYFCASSQDSYGYTFGSGTRLTVV.

The J gene is TRBJ1-1, the V gene TRBV27; D possibly corresponds to TRBD1 (6 bases). This CDR3 is 11 amino acids long. The germline V gene has CDR1 MNHEY and CDR2 SMNVEV (reference sequence). The V gene lost 8 bases and the J gene lost 9 bases, with 13 bases spanning the gap. CDR3 bases: TGTGCCAGCGGGGGGGGCCCCCAAGCTTTCTTT. The encoded protein is CASGGGPQAFF.

The J gene is TRBJ1-1, the V gene TRBV6-6; possibly TRBD1 for D (5 bases). Trimming left V 5 bases short and J 3 bases short, with 10 bases between. The germline gives CDR1 MNHNY, CDR2 SVGAGI (reference sequence). The CDR3 contains 13 residues. For the CDR3, the DNA is TGTGCCAGCAGTCTGGAAGGGGACACTGAAGCTTTCTTT. Translating gives CASSLEGDTEAFF.

CDR3 bases: TGTGCCAGCAGCTTATCCTCCCCAAAAGCTTTCTTT. Translating gives CASSLSSPKAFF. The J gene is TRBJ1-1, the V gene TRBV7-9; D remains unclear. This CDR3 spans 12 amino acids. CDR1 SEHNR and CDR2 FQNEAQ come from the germline V gene (reference sequence). Trimming shortened V by 2 bases and J by 9 bases, and 10 bases separated the two germline ends.

CDR3 DNA sequence: TGTGCCAGTAGTATAGATTCCGGACAGGGGGGTTGGTATCAGCCCCAGCATTTT. Its protein is CASSIDSGQGGWYQPQHF. The chain links TRBV19 to TRBJ1-5; TRBD1 aligns across 10 bases. Trimming took 0 bases from V and 5 from J; bases not matched to a gene: 10. This CDR3 contains 18 residues. CDR1 LNHDA and CDR2 SQIVND come from the germline V gene (reference sequence).

The genes are TRBV6-1 and TRBJ1-4; D unresolved. The CDR3 consists of 13 residues. The V gene's germline CDR1 is MNHNS and CDR2 SASEGT. Trimming took off 6 bases at V and 8 bases at J, with 13 bases between the two ends. In DNA, the CDR3 is TGTGCCAGCAGAAGGGTAGTGGGAGAAAAACTGTTTTTT. Amino acid sequence: CASRRVVGEKLFF.

The V call is TRBV5-6, the J call TRBJ2-3, with unresolved D. CDR1 and CDR2 (germline): SGHDT, YYEEEE. V lost 4 bases and J lost 2, with 14 bases in between. The CDR3 sequence is 15 residues long. The CDR3 nucleotides are TGTGCCAGCAGCCCGAGGTTGCGGATCACAGATACGCAGTATTTT. Residues: CASSPRLRITDTQYF.

The table lists this clone with a count of one. Germline and junction disagree at one end, which may indicate a read error. CDR3 sequence reads: CASSQIFGRVSF. CDR3 nucleotide sequence: TGTGCCAGCAGCCAAATATTTGGTAGGGTTAGCTTC. The chain carries TRBV4-2 and TRBJ2-7; no reliable D call. There are 12 residues in the CDR3. Per the germline V gene, CDR1 is LGHNA and CDR2 is YNFKEQ.

The rearrangement links TRBV4-1 to TRBJ1-1; D call uncertain. Deletions cut 0 bases from V and 3 bases from J, with 11 bases between. CDR3 length: 15 residues. Per the germline V gene, CDR1 is MGHRA and CDR2 is YSYEKL. The DNA for the CDR3 is TGCGCCAGCAGCCAAGAAGGGTGGGCAGACACTGAAGCTTTCTTT. It encodes CASSQEGWADTEAFF.

The gene calls are TRBV29-1 and TRBJ1-1, with D perhaps TRBD1 (5 bases). This CDR3 is 15 amino acids long. Trimming removed 1 base from V and 6 bases from J, with 18 bases in between. CDR1 SQVTM and CDR2 ANQGSEA come from the germline V gene. The CDR3 nucleotides read TGCAGCGTTGAAGTGCTTGCGGGGACCAATCCTGAAGCTTTCTTT. Its translation: CSVEVLAGTNPEAFF. Drawing the rest from reference TRBV29-1 and TRBJ1-1, the complete variable domain is SAVISQKPSRDICQRGTSLTIQCQVDSQVTMMFWYRQQPGQSLTLIATANQGSEATYESGFVIDKFPISRPNLTFSTLTVSNMSPEDSSIYLCSVEVLAGTNPEAFFGQGTRLTVV.

The chain recombines TRBV4-1 with TRBJ1-2; D is perhaps TRBD1 (6 bases). V was clipped by 1 base and J by 1 base, with 13 bases between them. CDR1 MGHRA and CDR2 YSYEKL come from the germline V gene. The CDR3 totals 16 residues. CDR3 bases: TGCGCCAGCAGCCAAGCCGAAGGGGGTTTTAACTATGGCTACACCTTC. This codes for CASSQAEGGFNYGYTF.